The rows below give T cell receptor beta chains drawn from one sample of a study of blood T cell repertoires in COVID-19. Profiled with immunoSEQ multiplex PCR; TCRdb holds only in-frame clones, not every one. There are some 47,000 clones in the sample; approximately 85% occur only once, and approximately 2.1% lies in the top ten. The sample taken for sequencing was peripheral blood. The receptors were sampled from a woman aged 55-70 years with acute or convalescent COVID-19. The CDR3 runs from the conserved cysteine through the conserved F or W. Each record gives: D gene, J gene, clone size, V gene, CDR3 protein, CDR3 DNA. A D gene is named only where the DNA matches it firmly. Clone sizes are given selectively: once, few, many, or a class where the clone is expanded.

TRBD1,TRBJ1-3,-,TRBV7-7,CASSRGQGKEDTIYF,TGTGCTAGCAGCCGGGGACAGGGCAAGGAGGACACCATATATTTT
-,TRBJ1-1,-,TRBV18,CASSPAEDTEAFF,TGTGCCAGCTCACCAGCAGAGGACACTGAAGCTTTCTTT
-,TRBJ1-2,-,TRBV6-6,CASSPTGDYGYTF,TGTGCCAGCAGCCCTACAGGTGACTATGGCTACACCTTC
-,TRBJ2-5,-,TRBV20-1,CSARAEETQYF,TGCAGTGCTAGAGCCGAAGAGACCCAGTACTTC
-,TRBJ2-7,-,TRBV19,CASSMGHTYEQYF,TGTGCCAGTAGTATGGGACACACCTACGAGCAGTACTTC
TRBD1,TRBJ2-2,-,TRBV7-3,CASSSTGGANTGELFF,TGTGCCAGCAGCTCGACAGGGGGCGCGAACACCGGGGAGCTGTTTTTT
-,TRBJ1-1,once,TRBV6-1,CASSDVPEGMNTEAFF,TGTGCCAGCAGTGATGTTCCGGAGGGGATGAACACTGAAGCTTTCTTT
TRBD1,TRBJ2-7,-,TRBV14,CASSLGTGVHNYEQYF,TGTGCCAGCAGCCTCGGGACAGGGGTTCACAACTACGAGCAGTACTTC
-,TRBJ2-2,-,TRBV7-2,CASSLSLGEELFF,TGTGCCAGCAGCTTATCCTTAGGGGAGGAGCTGTTTTTT
-,TRBJ1-4,-,TRBV5-1,CASSTGDPLTNEKLFF,TGCGCCAGCAGCACGGGGGACCCTTTGACTAATGAAAAACTGTTTTTT
-,TRBJ1-1,-,TRBV29-1,CSVAGDTEAFF,TGCAGCGTTGCAGGGGACACTGAAGCTTTCTTT
-,TRBJ1-2,-,TRBV2,CASREMGQPNYGYTF,TGTGCCAGCAGGGAGATGGGGCAGCCCAACTATGGCTACACCTTC